The text below deals with one T cell receptor beta chain. This receptor's antigen is unknown. One end of the junction does not line up with germline, which may come from a read error. Reading from cysteine to phenylalanine, the CDR3 counts 15 amino acids. The kept DNA is CDR3 alone, 45 bases in frame from the first base. The germline V gene (reference sequence) specifies SGHKS as CDR1 and YYEKEE as CDR2. This entry is derived from a study of radiotherapy plus CTLA-4 blockade in lung cancer (dated by TCRdb to 2016 to 2019). Describing the broader study: Among enrolled patients, roughly 20% had an objective response and approximately 30% reached disease control. What the work shows at the level of the full study, not this receptor alone: The strongest predictors of response, as reported, were early dynamic changes in blood T cell clones along with a rise in serum interferon-beta after radiation. TCR clones derived from tumors expanded in peripheral blood after treatment with radiotherapy and ipilimumab.

The library was generated by the immunoSEQ multiplex PCR assay. Held by TCRdb, this immuneACCESS table contains in-frame sequences only and omits some clones. Under half of the omission traces to an unresolved V gene where checked; the cause of the rest is unknown. The table for this sample lists around 41,000 clones; around 70% of them were counted only once. Jointly, the top ten make up around a quarter of the sample. The study evaluated CTLA-4 blockade (ipilimumab) given together with focal radiation therapy in patients who had chemo-refractory metastatic non-small-cell lung cancer. The chain uses TRBV5-5 and TRBJ1-2; 8 nucleotides in the junction match TRBD1. This TCR came from a human donor with non-small cell lung cancer who had a partial response to radiotherapy plus ipilimumab. This sample comprised peripheral blood, obtained from a patient treated with radiotherapy plus ipilimumab. The DNA reads TGTGCCAGCAAGACCGGGACAGGTTTAAGAGTTGGCCACACCTTC. Its protein reads: CASKTGTGLRVGHTF.